This T cell receptor (beta chain) was recorded in a study of T cell changes during pregnancy in multiple sclerosis (dated by TCRdb to the late 2010s). General notes on the study: Changes in the T cell repertoire over the course of pregnancy were examined in this study in women with multiple sclerosis.

Germline trimming amounts to 4 bases on V and 4 bases on J, with 14 as the count of junction bases outside the gene matches. CDR1 SGHRS and CDR2 YFSETQ were looked up in the germline V gene. The cysteine opens and the phenylalanine closes a CDR3 of 17 amino acids. The entry retains the CDR3 DNA only, 51 bases that are in frame from base 1. The library was prepared using the immunoSEQ multiplex PCR assay. Not all clones reach the TCRdb copy of this immuneACCESS table, which keeps in-frame sequences only. Checked studies attribute under half of the gap to unresolved V genes and leave the rest unexplained. Counted in this sample were about 73,000 clones; almost 90% of them appeared once. The ten most abundant clones make up more than 8% of the sample. On this clone itself: This receptor's antigen is unknown. Base quality data are lacking; no much larger clone is found one base away.

The material was peripheral blood, obtained after pregnancy. This TCR was recovered from a female donor in good health, enrolled as a control in a pregnancy study. The chain is assembled from TRBV5-1 and TRBJ1-2; 9 nucleotides in the junction match TRBD1. The bases are TGCGCCAGCAGCCCTACCGGGACAGGGTTAGACCCCTATGGCTACACCTTC. The translation is CASSPTGTGLDPYGYTF.